This TCR beta chain was documented in a study of blood T cells in healthy people across ages. Study outcomes and limitations: Compared with aged donors, long-lived donors showed fewer expanded clones, suggesting selection.

The germline V gene encodes CDR1 DFQATT and CDR2 SNEGSKA (reference sequence). The CDR3 sequence is 13 residues long. V lost 3 bases to trimming and J lost 7 bases; unmatched junction nucleotides: 4. The table lists this clonotype with a few counts. The antigen is unknown. Primers used in a second PCR of about 7 to 12 cycles were a sample-barcoded 5' primer and a J-beta primer mix. MiXCR was run by TCRdb on the 5' RACE reads, yielding one entry per CDR3 protein. The repertoire holds roughly 800,000 distinct CDR3 sequences, with 20% to 25% as singletons. These data also featured in a second study, about T cells of mothers and their children. That study reports: Reads obtained per mother exceeded 8.5 million TCR beta CDR3 reads, with some 3 million obtained per child. Slightly higher but non-significant overlap marked related mother-child pairs versus unrelated pairs.

Sequenced: blood. The V gene is TRBV20-1, the J gene TRBJ2-1; 9 bases map to TRBD2. This TCR was sampled from a boy aged 5-17 years in good health. CDR3 sequence (DNA): TGCAGTGCTAGGCGGGGGGGTGGGAATGAGCAGTTCTTC. It is translated as CSARRGGGNEQFF.